A selection of T cell receptor beta chains follows, all from one sample in a study of blood T cells in healthy people across ages. TCRdb reanalysed the 5' RACE reads using MiXCR and keeps one entry per CDR3 protein. The table lists about 1.6 million distinct CDR3 sequences, about 31% of them singletons. Source material: blood. The origin of the receptors is a young woman in good health. CDR3s include the opening cysteine and the closing phenylalanine or tryptophan. A D gene is named only where the DNA matches it firmly. The size of a clone is reported for some rows only, either as once, few or many, or as a class for expanded clones.

J: TRBJ1-1
V: TRBV4-2
D: -
length: 14
size: -
CDR3: CASSQIVGPTEAFF
DNA: TGTGCCAGCAGCCAAATCGTTGGTCCCACTGAAGCTTTCTTT

J: TRBJ2-2
V: TRBV10-3
D: TRBD2
length: 12
size: -
CDR3: CAIREGTGELFF
DNA: TGTGCCATCCGGGAGGGCACCGGGGAGCTGTTTTTT

J: TRBJ1-2
V: TRBV6-5
D: -
length: 12
size: few
CDR3: CASSCLGNGYTF
DNA: TGTGCCAGCAGTTGCCTCGGAAATGGCTACACCTTC

J: TRBJ2-7
V: TRBV11-2
D: -
length: 15
size: many
CDR3: CASSSFGNREYEQYF
DNA: TGTGCCAGCAGCTCCTTCGGGAATCGGGAATACGAGCAGTACTTC

J: TRBJ1-2
V: TRBV2
D: -
length: 12
size: -
CDR3: CASEKNNYGYTF
DNA: TGTGCCAGCGAGAAAAATAACTATGGCTACACCTTC

J: TRBJ1-4
V: TRBV28
D: -
length: 14
size: few
CDR3: CASLRPIGGEKLFF
DNA: TGTGCCAGCCTCCGACCCATAGGAGGTGAAAAACTGTTTTTT

J: TRBJ2-1
V: TRBV20-1
D: TRBD1
length: 16
size: few
CDR3: CSARRSGTALYNEQFF
DNA: TGCAGTGCTAGAAGGTCCGGGACAGCCTTGTACAATGAGCAGTTCTTC

J: TRBJ2-3
V: TRBV5-6
D: -
length: 13
size: few
CDR3: CASSLDRRNPQYF
DNA: TGTGCCAGCAGCTTGGACCGGCGGAATCCGCAGTATTTT

J: TRBJ2-4
V: TRBV6-1
D: TRBD2
length: 13
size: few
CDR3: CASSGEGRDIQYF
DNA: TGTGCCAGCAGCGGGGAGGGTAGAGACATTCAGTACTTC

J: TRBJ2-7
V: TRBV5-7
D: TRBD1
length: 14
size: -
CDR3: CASGFWTGAYEQYF
DNA: TGTGCCAGCGGCTTCTGGACAGGGGCCTACGAGCAGTACTTC

J: TRBJ2-1
V: TRBV6-5
D: TRBD2
length: 16
size: -
CDR3: CASSRTSGQGYNEQFF
DNA: TGTGCCAGCAGCCGGACTAGCGGACAAGGCTACAATGAGCAGTTCTTC

J: TRBJ2-1
V: TRBV7-2
D: -
length: 16
size: -
CDR3: CASNPYGGGIGNEQFF
DNA: TGTGCCAGCAACCCCTACGGAGGGGGGATCGGCAATGAGCAGTTCTTC

J: TRBJ2-1
V: TRBV29-1
D: TRBD1
length: 15
size: few
CDR3: CSVEVEGARRNEQFF
DNA: TGCAGCGTTGAAGTTGAGGGGGCGCGTCGGAATGAGCAGTTCTTC

J: TRBJ2-7
V: TRBV20-1
D: TRBD2
length: 15
size: -
CDR3: CSARSIAGGPFEQYF
DNA: TGCAGTGCAAGAAGTATAGCGGGAGGGCCCTTCGAGCAGTACTTC

J: TRBJ2-5
V: TRBV29-1
D: TRBD1
length: 15
size: many
CDR3: CSVEDSGGPQETQYF
DNA: TGCAGCGTTGAAGACTCAGGGGGACCTCAAGAGACCCAGTACTTC

J: TRBJ2-5
V: TRBV20-1
D: TRBD1
length: 16
size: few
CDR3: CSRPLGDRLTQETQYF
DNA: TGCAGTCGCCCTCTGGGGGACAGGTTAACTCAAGAGACCCAGTACTTC

J: TRBJ2-7
V: TRBV4-1
D: -
length: 18
size: few
CDR3: CASSQDRKKSLSSYEQYF
DNA: TGCGCCAGCAGCCAAGATAGGAAAAAGAGCCTATCCTCCTACGAGCAGTACTTC

J: TRBJ1-2
V: TRBV6-5
D: TRBD1
length: 17
size: -
CDR3: CASSSSWTGSANYGYTF
DNA: TGTGCCAGCAGTTCCTCCTGGACAGGGTCAGCTAACTATGGCTACACCTTC

J: TRBJ2-2
V: TRBV7-2
D: TRBD1
length: 16
size: -
CDR3: CASSPRQGKNTGERFF
DNA: TGTGCCAGCAGCCCGCGACAGGGAAAGAACACCGGGGAGCGGTTTTTT

J: TRBJ2-7
V: TRBV20-1
D: -
length: 12
size: -
CDR3: CSAYREKNEQYF
DNA: TGCAGTGCCTACAGGGAGAAAAACGAGCAGTACTTC